The entry that follows covers one T cell receptor (beta chain) sequence. Its target is not known. Only in-frame clones appear in the TCRdb table, and some are missing; sequencing was by immunoSEQ multiplex PCR. Of about 350,000 clones in the sample, about nine tenths were seen once. With V trimmed by 10 bases and J by 0 bases, 11 bases remained unmatched. The length of the CDR3 is 17 residues. Per germline, CDR1 SEHNR and CDR2 FQNEAQ (reference sequence). Treatment: approximately 18 received Ad26.COV2.S at low or high dose, single or two shots; roughly five received placebo; per-sample allocation not given. Specimens were obtained on day 63 following the first vaccine or placebo injection. This entry belongs to a study of Ad26.COV2.S vaccination and SARS-CoV-2 variants. Study at large: Participants got Ad26.COV2.S intramuscularly, once or twice 56 days apart.

Study-wide results and limits: Placebo recipients and vaccine recipients were similar in non-spike TCR breadth.

Sequenced material: peripheral blood, taken in a trial of Ad26.COV2.S vaccine versus placebo. The sequence was obtained from a person between 18 and 65 years old who received the Ad26.COV2.S COVID-19 vaccine or a placebo. V is TRBV7-9 and J is TRBJ2-6, with TRBD1 identical over 8 bases. The CDR3 is CATRGQGAFSGANVLTF. The CDR3 DNA is TGTGCCACCCGCGGGCAGGGGGCCTTCTCTGGGGCCAACGTCCTGACTTTC.